What follows describes a single TCR beta chain. In the authors' methods: From reference gene primer amplification, estimates of nucleated cell counts were derived. Some clones are missing from TCRdb's copy, which holds only in-frame ones; the method was immunoSEQ multiplex PCR. That table gives V, J and clone size, and the DNA gave D and trimming. The repertoire holds more than 120,000 clones, with around four fifths as singletons. The data derive from a study of blood T cell repertoires in COVID-19. On the study more broadly: The United States, Italy and Spain provided the acute and convalescent COVID-19 samples. Nucleic acid was either cDNA or gDNA, and it came from T cells, B-cell-depleted T cells, or PBMCs.

The V and J ends lost 5 bases and 3 bases respectively, with 20 bases between them. The CDR3 runs to 17 residues. CDR1 and CDR2 (germline): SEHNR, FQNEAQ (reference sequence). V gene TRBV7-9 combines with J gene TRBJ1-3, with D maybe TRBD1 (6 bases). The sequenced material came from peripheral blood. The sequence derives from a human donor in a cohort sampled during active COVID-19. The CDR3, as DNA: TGTGCCAGCAGCAGGGGAGGACAGTTCCCTGATGGAAACACCATATATTTT. This translates into CASSRGGQFPDGNTIYF.